This T cell receptor (beta chain) emerged from a study of CD4+ T cells in melanoma. On this clone itself: Its target is not known.

The study, taken as a whole, reports: CD8+ T cell, macrophage and B cell function reportedly correlated with neoantigen-specific CD4+ T cells.

In germline, CDR1 is SGHAT, CDR2 FQNNGV. The CDR3 is made up of 16 amino acids. V shed 5 bases and J shed 2 bases, with 16 bases lying between them. Using immunoSEQ multiplex PCR, the repertoire was profiled, and TCRdb retains in-frame clones only, with some absent. The profile shows some 9,900 clones, roughly 78% of them singletons. The TCR originated in a human donor with melanoma. Sequencing was done on a sample of cells from a culture (not recorded whether cultured in vitro). J is TRBJ1-3 and V is TRBV11-2; D is unresolved. The CDR3 is CASSPEGSGTGNTIYF. The CDR3 nucleotides are TGTGCCAGCAGCCCGGAGGGCAGCGGGACTGGAAACACCATATATTTT. The complete variable domain, with remaining parts taken from reference TRBV11-2 and TRBJ1-3, reads EAGVAQSPRYKIIEKRQSVAFWCNPISGHATLYWYQQILGQGPKLLIQFQNNGVVDDSQLPKDRFSAERLKGVDSTLKIQPAKLEDSAVYLCASSPEGSGTGNTIYFGEGSWLTVV.